This T cell receptor beta chain was sequenced for a study of low-dose radiotherapy and immunotherapy resistance in tumors. About the study: The study gave Cohort 2 1 Gy per fraction every two weeks, totaling 13 Gy over 26 weeks.

The sample holds many counts of this clonotype. Specified time point: after trial treatment. Treatment described: LDRT plus nivolumab, ipilimumab, low-dose cyclophosphamide and aspirin (RACIN trial). This CDR3 is built from 15 residues. Germline assignment: CDR1 LNHDA and CDR2 SQIVND (reference sequence). The junction had 6 bases not matched to a gene; V was cut back by 4 bases and J by 2 bases. First-strand cDNA relied on TRAV- and TRBV-specific primers spanning alpha and beta chains. TCR amplification used approximately 19 PCR cycles, a constant-region primer and a V-primer adapter. It was by in vitro transcription that isolated mRNA was amplified. TCRdb reprocessed the reads with MiXCR, giving one entry per CDR3 protein. This sample has roughly 56,000 distinct CDR3 sequences, with about 23% found just once.

The source material was PBMCs, sampled after low-dose radiotherapy plus immunotherapy. The TCR originated in a male donor with prostate cancer. The rearrangement links TRBV19 to TRBJ2-3, with 7 bases identical to TRBD1. Here the CDR3 reads CASSRDRVITDTQYF. CDR3 in DNA: TGTGCCAGTAGTAGAGACAGGGTTATCACAGATACGCAGTATTTT.